This T cell receptor (beta chain) is from a study of T cell changes during pregnancy in multiple sclerosis. Germline CDR1 and CDR2: LGHNA and YNFKEQ. The V segment lost 1 base and the J segment 2 bases; nucleotides outside the gene matches: 1. The CDR3 runs to 16 residues. Clones were read by immunoSEQ multiplex PCR, and TCRdb kept only the in-frame ones, dropping some. Here the sample spans under 75,000 clones, 80% to 95% being singletons. This clone was counted a few times. The V call is TRBV4-2, the J call TRBJ2-3, with 12 bases matching TRBD2. The starting material was peripheral blood, obtained in the third trimester of pregnancy. This sequence was found in a female donor in good health, enrolled as a control in a pregnancy study. CDR3 sequence reads: CASSQASGGATDTQYF. CDR3 in DNA: TGTGCCAGCAGCCAAGCTAGCGGGGGGGCCACAGATACGCAGTATTTT.